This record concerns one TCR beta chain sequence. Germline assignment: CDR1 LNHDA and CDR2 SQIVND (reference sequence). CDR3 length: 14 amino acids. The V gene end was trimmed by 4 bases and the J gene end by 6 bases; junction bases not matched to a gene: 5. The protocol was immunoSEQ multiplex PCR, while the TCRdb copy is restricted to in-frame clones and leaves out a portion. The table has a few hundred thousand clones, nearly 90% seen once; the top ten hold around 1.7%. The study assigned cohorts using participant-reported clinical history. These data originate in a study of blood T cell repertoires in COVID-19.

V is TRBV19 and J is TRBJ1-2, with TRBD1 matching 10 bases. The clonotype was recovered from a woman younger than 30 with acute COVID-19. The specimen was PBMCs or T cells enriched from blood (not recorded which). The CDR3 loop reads CASSTPGQGNGYTF. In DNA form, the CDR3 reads TGTGCCAGTAGTACACCGGGACAGGGGAATGGCTACACCTTC.